The source of this TCR beta chain is a study of blood T cell repertoires in COVID-19. With respect to this clone: Other DNA sequences from this sample encode an identical CDR3 as well.

The CDR3 is 14 residues long. The ends were cut back, 9 bases at V and 5 bases at J, with 16 bases in the middle. Germline V gives CDR1 MDHEN, CDR2 SYDVKM. Methods used by the authors: By means of reference gene primer amplification, nucleated cell counts were estimated. TCRdb keeps only in-frame clones here, not all; method: immunoSEQ multiplex PCR. V and J calls plus clone size are reproduced from that table; the DNA served to infer D and trimming. The data contain about 190,000 clones, 84% of them singletons. J is TRBJ1-4 and V is TRBV28, with D possibly matching TRBD1 (6 bases). Input material: peripheral blood. The source of this sequence is a woman in her sixties or seventies with active or convalescent COVID-19. Here the CDR3 reads CASSPLGQNEKLFF. The CDR3 DNA follows: TGTGCCAGTAGTCCTCTTGGACAGAATGAAAAACTGTTTTTT.